The next 19 T cell receptor beta chains were all read from a single sample in a study of beta chain features in type 1 diabetes. The isolated RNA, all of it, was reverse transcribed, so expressed TCRB transcripts were what got sequenced. The assay was immunoSEQ multiplex PCR, and TCRdb's table has in-frame clones only and misses some. Among fewer than 200,000 clones, about 8.5% were seen once, and the ten largest hold 0.5% to 0.65%. Sequencing used central memory CD4+ T cells from blood. These receptors were collected from a man in his late teens or twenties in good health.

The chain has TRBV7-2 and TRBJ1-1; D might be TRBD1 (5 bases). Germline-derived CDR1 and CDR2 are SGHTA and FQGNSA. The CDR3 length is 14 residues. The V end lost 3 bases, the J end lost 4 bases, and 12 bases lay between the germline ends. The CDR3 is CASSLAGIVTEAFF. The CDR3 DNA is TGTGCCAGCAGCTTGGCAGGGATTGTCACTGAAGCTTTCTTT.

In its sample, this clone was seen a few times. The chain employs TRBV28 and TRBJ2-2, with TRBD1 as a possible D gene (7 bases). CDR1 is MDHEN and CDR2 is SYDVKM in the germline V gene. The V end lost 6 bases, the J end lost 4 bases, and 12 bases lay between the germline ends. CDR3 length: 14 residues. The DNA for the CDR3 is TGTGCCAGCAGGGGGGGACAGCGCACCGGGGAGCTGTTTTTT. This encodes CASRGGQRTGELFF.

This clone was seen a handful of times. The genes are TRBV5-1 and TRBJ2-1; 12 positions agree with TRBD2. The V segment lost 6 bases and the J segment 7 bases; nucleotides outside the gene matches: 11. In germline, CDR1 is SGHRS, CDR2 YFSETQ. The length of the CDR3 is 16 residues. The CDR3 here is CASIPLAGGPENEQFF. The CDR3 bases are TGCGCCAGCATACCGCTAGCGGGAGGGCCGGAAAATGAGCAGTTCTTC. Drawing the rest from reference TRBV5-1 and TRBJ2-1, the complete variable domain is KAGVTQTPRYLIKTRGQQVTLSCSPISGHRSVSWYQQTPGQGLQFLFEYFSETQRNKGNFPGRFSGRQFSNSRSEMNVSTLELGDSALYLCASIPLAGGPENEQFFGPGTRLTVL.

This clone was observed a handful of times. The gene calls are TRBV5-6 and TRBJ2-7; D gene ambiguous. CDR1 SGHDT and CDR2 YYEEEE come from the germline V gene. The CDR3 contains 11 residues. V was pared by 8 bases and J by 6 bases, with 12 bases between. The chain's CDR3 is CASKKSGEQYF. Here the CDR3 DNA reads TGTGCCAGTAAAAAATCCGGCGAGCAGTACTTC.

This clone was counted a few times. The chain recombines TRBV28 with TRBJ2-1, with TRBD2 identical over 7 bases. The V and J ends lost 5 bases and 6 bases, in that order; junction bases with no gene match: 22. There are 19 residues in the CDR3. Germline lookup yields CDR1 MDHEN and CDR2 SYDVKM. This CDR3 reads CASSPLFRGSAFVGNEQFF. CDR3 nucleotides: TGTGCCAGCAGTCCTCTATTCCGCGGGAGTGCATTCGTCGGCAATGAGCAGTTCTTC.

The table lists this clone with a few counts. This chain joins TRBV7-2 and TRBJ2-1; TRBD1 matches 9 bases. The CDR3 has 15 amino acids. Trimming at V came to 0 bases and at J to 9 bases, leaving 6 bases not matched to a gene. Germline CDR1 reads SGHTA; CDR2 reads FQGNSA. CDR3 DNA: TGTGCCAGCAGCTTAGCCAGACAGGGGGGGAGTGAGCAGTTCTTC. It codes for CASSLARQGGSEQFF.

This clone has a handful of counts. This rearrangement joins TRBV29-1 to TRBJ1-2; the match to TRBD1 covers 7 bases. The CDR3 totals 14 residues. J lost 7 bases, V lost 7 bases, and 15 bases had no gene match. CDR1 is SQVTM and CDR2 is ANQGSEA in the germline V gene. CDR3 in DNA: TGCAGCGCTCCAAACAGGGGCCCTACCCTTGGCTACACCTTC. It codes for CSAPNRGPTLGYTF.

This clone has more than one count but fewer than ten. V gene TRBV30 combines with J gene TRBJ2-1; 9 bases line up with TRBD2. Trimming removed 0 bases from V and 3 bases from J; junction bases left unmatched: 3. Looked up from germline, CDR1 is GTSNPN and CDR2 is SVGIG (reference sequence). The CDR3 sequence is 15 residues long. The CDR3 region has the DNA TGTGCCTGGAGTGTAGGTAGCGGGGGCTACAATGAGCAGTTCTTC. Translation: CAWSVGSGGYNEQFF.

This clone was found a few times. For the CDR3, the DNA is TGTGCCAGCTCACCGGGTGGGAGTGGGAGGCCCCAGCATTTT. Amino acid sequence: CASSPGGSGRPQHF. The chain employs TRBV18 and TRBJ1-5; D not certain. Between the trimmed V and J ends, which lost 3 bases and 9 bases, there was a span of 15 bases. Germline assignment: CDR1 KGHSH and CDR2 LQKENI. The CDR3 sequence is 14 residues long. Using reference TRBV18 and TRBJ1-5 for the parts outside the CDR3, the full variable domain is NAGVMQNPRHLVRRRGQEARLRCSPMKGHSHVYWYRQLPEEGLKFMVYLQKENIIDESGMPKERFSAEFPKEGPSILRIQQVVRGDSAAYFCASSPGGSGRPQHFGDGTRLSIL.

Only a few counts were recorded for this clone. The chain joins TRBV7-8 to TRBJ1-4; D is perhaps TRBD1 (6 bases). This CDR3 comprises 14 residues. Germline lookup yields CDR1 SGHVS and CDR2 FQNEAQ. Trimming pared 5 bases from V and 7 bases from J, leaving 14 bases between. CDR3 loop: CASSRTRGSEKLFF. CDR3 bases: TGTGCCAGCAGCCGAACGAGGGGGAGTGAAAAACTGTTTTTT.

This clone was seen a handful of times. The chain carries TRBV7-2 and TRBJ1-5; 8 bases map to TRBD1. Germline V gene lookup returns CDR1 SGHTA and CDR2 FQGNSA. This CDR3 has 15 amino acids. Unmatched junction bases numbered 7, after V lost 4 bases and J lost 5 bases. CDR3 amino acids: CASSYRTGLDQPQHF. The CDR3 DNA follows: TGTGCCAGCAGCTACAGGACAGGGTTAGATCAGCCCCAGCATTTT.

This clone was found a few times. J is TRBJ2-3 and V is TRBV6-4; unclear D gene. Trimming cost V 0 bases and J 3 bases, with 4 bases left between them. The length of the CDR3 is 13 residues. Germline lookup yields CDR1 MRHNA and CDR2 SNTAGT. CDR3 sequence reads: CASSDSRTDTQYF. CDR3 nucleotides: TGTGCCAGCAGTGACTCGAGAACAGATACGCAGTATTTT.

The genes are TRBV5-4 and TRBJ2-4, with 15 bases identical to TRBD2. V gave up 4 bases and J gave up 0 bases; unmatched junction bases: 5. This CDR3 region has 18 residues. Germline CDR1 reads SGHNT; CDR2 reads YYREEE (reference sequence). For the CDR3, the DNA is TGTGCCAGCAGCCCCGGACTAGCGGGGGGGATAGCCAAAAACATTCAGTACTTC. The encoded protein is CASSPGLAGGIAKNIQYF.

This clone was detected ten times or more. V is TRBV28 and J is TRBJ2-3; D not resolved. The ends were cut back, 6 bases at V and 0 bases at J, with 13 bases in the middle. This CDR3 region has 15 residues. Germline V gene sequence: CDR1 MDHEN, CDR2 SYDVKM. The CDR3 DNA sequence: TGTGCCAGCAGGTTCCCCACATCTAGCACAGATACGCAGTATTTT. Its translation is CASRFPTSSTDTQYF.

This clone was detected many times. The V gene is TRBV30, the J gene TRBJ1-2; 10 nucleotides match TRBD1. Germline V CDR1 and CDR2: GTSNPN, SVGIG (reference sequence). J lost 8 bases, V lost 3 bases, and 9 bases had no gene match. There are 14 residues in the CDR3. The CDR3 spells CAWSRDRGRWGYTF. CDR3 nucleotide sequence: TGTGCCTGGAGCAGAGACAGGGGGCGATGGGGCTACACCTTC.

This clone was counted only a few times. Other DNA sequences in the same sample also yield this CDR3. The chain is built from TRBV7-2 and TRBJ2-7; D may be TRBD2 (6 bases). The CDR3 has 14 amino acids. With 4 bases removed from V and 0 bases from J, the gap between germline ends came to 10 bases. The germline V gene has CDR1 SGHTA and CDR2 FQGNSA. The CDR3 here is CASSSGGSSYEQYF. CDR3 sequence (DNA): TGTGCCAGCAGCTCCGGGGGAAGCTCCTACGAGCAGTACTTC.

V gene TRBV5-8 combines with J gene TRBJ2-5, with 7 nucleotides matching TRBD1. The V and J ends lost 2 bases and 2 bases, in that order; junction bases with no gene match: 3. The germline CDR1 and CDR2 sequences are SGHTS and YDEGEE. This CDR3 is 14 amino acids long. This CDR3 reads CASSFGQAQETQYF. The CDR3 DNA is TGTGCCAGCAGCTTCGGACAGGCGCAAGAGACCCAGTACTTC.

The chain links TRBV7-2 to TRBJ2-3; 14 bases are a match to TRBD2. The CDR3 totals 16 residues. In germline, CDR1 is SGHTA, CDR2 FQGNSA. Losses at the gene ends were 5 bases for V and 3 bases for J; bases not matched to a gene: 4. Here the CDR3 reads CASSGTSGGRTDTQYF. Written as DNA, the CDR3 is TGTGCCAGCAGCGGGACTAGCGGGGGAAGGACAGATACGCAGTATTTT.

This clone occurred a few times. This chain connects TRBV30 to TRBJ1-2, with 8 bases matching TRBD1. The CDR3 is 14 amino acids. In germline, CDR1 is GTSNPN, CDR2 SVGIG (reference sequence). The V segment lost 6 bases and the J segment 4 bases; nucleotides outside the gene matches: 10. CDR3 nucleotides: TGTGCCTGCGCGATGGACAGGGCGGCCTATGGCTACACCTTC. It translates to CACAMDRAAYGYTF.